This is a list of T cell receptor beta chains from one sample in a study of T cell clusters in autoimmune cytopenias. TCRdb derives one entry per CDR3 protein from the multiplex PCR reads, leaving out DNA. The sample features more than 7,000 distinct CDR3 sequences, with around 4% in its top ten. The sequenced material came from peripheral blood. Source of these receptors: a human donor with an autoimmune cytopenia or autoimmune hepatitis (not recorded which). The CDR3 runs from the conserved cysteine through the conserved F or W. Some rows mark clone size as missing; the rest say once, few, many or name a class of expanded clone.

abundance	j_gene	v_gene	CDR3aa
NA	TRBJ2-3	TRBV7-6	CASSLKDAQGLDTQYF
medium-sized	TRBJ1-5	TRBV15	CATSSPTTPQHF
medium-sized	TRBJ2-7	TRBV19	CASSIGTGGYEQYF
NA	TRBJ2-5	TRBV27	CASRAGIAETQYF
NA	TRBJ2-4	TRBV12-3/TRBV12-4	CASSLQDRDRGYF
NA	TRBJ2-1	TRBV5-4	CASSSGGPLDEQFF
medium-sized	TRBJ2-1	TRBV6-1	CASSESGVYNEQFF
NA	TRBJ2-2	TRBV10-1	CASSESSVGELFF
NA	TRBJ2-7	TRBV19	CASSRDLYEQYF
medium-sized	TRBJ1-4	TRBV15	CATSRDSVGEKLFF
medium-sized	TRBJ1-2	TRBV12-3/TRBV12-4	CASSLGPSGYTF
NA	TRBJ2-7	TRBV5-4	CASSTRGGSHEEQYF
NA	TRBJ1-5	TRBV5-6	CASSLGAGLQPQHF
medium-sized	TRBJ2-1	TRBV6-5	CASSREGSSYNEQFF
NA	TRBJ2-3	TRBV6-1	CASSEHLSTQYF
NA	TRBJ2-3	TRBV6-1	CASSDKGAGARYTQYF
NA	TRBJ1-6	TRBV6-5	CAIGPSGEGNSPLHF
medium-sized	TRBJ2-1	TRBV19	CASSRSNRGHNEQFF
NA	TRBJ2-1	TRBV7-2	CASSLEAAYNEQFF
NA	TRBJ2-1	TRBV24-1	CATSDLGSGPYNEQFF
medium-sized	TRBJ1-5	TRBV19	CASSEGQPSNQPQHF
medium-sized	TRBJ1-2	TRBV30	CAGGEPYYGYTF
medium-sized	TRBJ2-2	TRBV7-6	CASSLEGLVTGELFF
NA	TRBJ1-3	TRBV6-1	CASSLVTGATSGNTIYF
medium-sized	TRBJ2-3	TRBV19	CASSKGGRTITDTQYF
NA	TRBJ2-2	TRBV13	CASSLQAGLNTGELFF